One sample yielded the 22 T cell receptor beta chains listed below, sequenced in a study of control samples from healthy donors and cancer patients. The method was immunoSEQ multiplex PCR; TCRdb's version includes in-frame clones alone and lacks a portion of them. The sample carries tens of thousands of clones, approximately 80% recorded once. Sequencing used PBMCs. The receptors were sampled from a man in his sixties with colorectal cancer.

The chain carries TRBV6-5 and TRBJ2-3; D is ambiguous. The CDR3 runs to 14 residues. CDR1 and CDR2 from the germline V gene are MNHEY and SVGAGI. V lost 2 bases, J lost 6 bases, and 12 bases lay in between. DNA of the CDR3: TGTGCCAGCAGTTACAGCCGACGTGTTGATACGCAGTATTTT. This codes for CASSYSRRVDTQYF.

The chain links TRBV29-1 to TRBJ1-1; the D is unclear. V gave up 3 bases and J gave up 4 bases, with 12 bases separating them. This CDR3 has 13 amino acids. Germline CDR1 reads SQVTM; CDR2 reads ANQGSEA. The CDR3 here is CSVDHSQGTEAFF. Written as DNA, the CDR3 is TGCAGCGTTGATCACAGTCAAGGCACTGAAGCTTTCTTT.

This clone appeared a few times. J is TRBJ1-2 and V is TRBV15, with 10 bases identical to TRBD1. J gave up 8 bases and V 0 bases, and 15 bases lay outside the gene matches. CDR1 and CDR2 from the germline V gene are LNHNV and YYDKDF (reference sequence). The CDR3 is 18 residues long. CDR3 nucleotide sequence: TGTGCCACCAGCAGAGATCGTAGGGACAGGGGTTATCGTGAGGGCTACACCTTC. As protein: CATSRDRRDRGYREGYTF.

The count of this clone is one. The genes are TRBV12-3 or TRBV12-4 and TRBJ1-2; D possibly corresponds to TRBD1 (5 bases). This CDR3 region has 13 residues. V was pared by 1 base and J by 5 bases, with 8 bases between. CDR3 nucleotides: TGTGCCAGCAGTTTAGACAGGAGATATGGCTACACCTTC. Its translation: CASSLDRRYGYTF.

The chain carries TRBV7-2 and TRBJ1-6; tentatively, D is TRBD1 (6 bases). The CDR3 is made up of 17 amino acids. V dropped 0 bases and J dropped 1 base, with 10 bases sitting between them. Germline values: CDR1 SGHTA, CDR2 FQGNSA. In DNA, the CDR3 is TGTGCCAGCAGCTTAGCGGGGGGCGGGTCCTATAATTCACCCCTCCACTTT. This codes for CASSLAGGGSYNSPLHF. The full variable domain, with the rest looked up from reference TRBV7-2 and TRBJ1-6, is GAGVSQSPSNKVTEKGKDVELRCDPISGHTALYWYRQSLGQGLEFLIYFQGNSAPDKSGLPSDRFSAERTGGSVSTLTIQRTQQEDSAVYLCASSLAGGGSYNSPLHFGNGTRLTVT.

The V gene is TRBV7-7, the J gene TRBJ1-1, with 7 nucleotides matching TRBD1. V shed 5 bases and J 3 bases; nucleotides not matched to a gene: 3. There are 13 residues in the CDR3. Germline CDR1 SSHAT, CDR2 FNYEAQ (reference sequence). DNA for the CDR3: TGTGCCAGCAGCCCAGGACAGGACACTGAAGCTTTCTTT. Translating it yields CASSPGQDTEAFF. Supplemented by reference TRBV7-7 and TRBJ1-1, the full variable domain reads GAGVSQSPRYKVTKRGQDVTLRCDPISSHATLYWYQQALGQGPEFLTYFNYEAQPDKSGLPSDRFSAERPEGSISTLTIQRTEQRDSAMYRCASSPGQDTEAFFGQGTRLTVV.

The chain employs TRBV19 and TRBJ1-5; D gene ambiguous. The CDR3 is 17 residues long. CDR1 is LNHDA and CDR2 is SQIVND in the germline V gene (reference sequence). Trimming stripped 3 bases from V and 0 bases from J, with 15 bases between. CDR3 in DNA: TGTGCCAGTAGTATTACGGGCGCCCTAATTAGCAATCAGCCCCAGCATTTT. This sequence encodes CASSITGALISNQPQHF. Drawing the rest from reference TRBV19 and TRBJ1-5, the complete variable domain is DGGITQSPKYLFRKEGQNVTLSCEQNLNHDAMYWYRQDPGQGLRLIYYSQIVNDFQKGDIAEGYSVSREKKESFPLTVTSAQKNPTAFYLCASSITGALISNQPQHFGDGTRLSIL.

This chain uses TRBV5-1 with TRBJ2-2; no firm D call. Germline V gene data show CDR1 as SGHRS and CDR2 as YFSETQ. The CDR3 sequence is 14 residues long. V lost 0 bases to trimming and J lost 4 bases, with 7 bases between them. CDR3 loop: CASSLAVGTGELFF. CDR3 nucleotide sequence: TGCGCCAGCAGCTTGGCCGTAGGCACCGGGGAGCTGTTTTTT.

The chain links TRBV6-2 or TRBV6-3 to TRBJ2-1, with D possibly called TRBD1 or TRBD2 (5 bases each). The CDR3 consists of 16 residues. The V end lost 2 bases, the J end lost 5 bases, and 16 bases lay between the germline ends. CDR1 and CDR2 (germline): MNHEY, SVGEGT. The CDR3: CASSYPVGPNHNEQFF. The CDR3 DNA is TGTGCCAGCAGTTACCCAGTGGGACCCAACCACAATGAGCAGTTCTTC.

The rearrangement links TRBV5-6 to TRBJ2-3; D gene ambiguous. V shed 0 bases and J shed 4 bases, with 9 bases lying between them. This CDR3 contains 14 residues. Germline CDR1 reads SGHDT; CDR2 reads YYEEEE. For the CDR3, the DNA is TGTGCCAGCAGCTTGGTTCGGTTTTCAGATACGCAGTATTTT. Its protein is CASSLVRFSDTQYF.

This clone was found once. The V call is TRBV3-1 (or the pseudogene TRBV3-2), the J call TRBJ2-7; 9 bases agree with TRBD1. J gave up 5 bases and V 2 bases, and 7 bases lay outside the gene matches. The CDR3 length is 15 residues. Germline V gene data show CDR1 as LGHDT and CDR2 as YNNKEL (reference sequence). CDR3 sequence: CASSQQTDRGNEQYF. Written as DNA, the CDR3 is TGTGCCAGCAGCCAACAAACAGACAGGGGGAACGAGCAGTACTTC.

The rearrangement links TRBV9 to TRBJ2-7; D ambiguous. Germline CDR1 reads SGDLS; CDR2 reads YYNGEE. V lost 4 bases and J 4 bases, leaving 9 bases between the germline ends. This CDR3 spans 12 amino acids. CDR3 DNA: TGTGCCAGCAGCTCCCCGGTGTACGAGCAGTACGTC. It is translated as CASSSPVYEQYV.

The chain links TRBV30 to TRBJ1-1; possible D gene TRBD1, 5 bases. In germline, CDR1 is GTSNPN, CDR2 SVGIG (reference sequence). Trimming cost V 3 bases and J 4 bases, with 15 bases left between them. There are 14 residues in the CDR3. The CDR3 here is CAWRGDPDGTEAFF. In DNA, the CDR3 is TGTGCCTGGAGGGGGGACCCTGACGGCACTGAAGCTTTCTTT.

The chain employs TRBV3-1 (or the pseudogene TRBV3-2) and TRBJ1-1; no firm D call. V shed 4 bases and J shed 8 bases, with 11 bases lying between them. CDR3 length equals 12 residues. Germline V lookup: CDR1 LGHDT, CDR2 YNNKEL (reference sequence). Here the CDR3 reads CASSPRSEEAFF. DNA for the CDR3: TGTGCCAGCAGCCCCAGGTCAGAAGAAGCTTTCTTT.

The sample holds a few counts of this clone. The rearrangement links TRBV7-8 to TRBJ1-2, with a weak D call TRBD1 (5 bases). CDR1 and CDR2 from the germline V gene are SGHVS and FQNEAQ. The germline V and J ends were trimmed by 0 bases and 2 bases, with 22 bases remaining between them. The CDR3 consists of 19 residues. The DNA of the CDR3 is TGTGCCAGCAGCTTAGCCCGGAATGGGGACCTGGCTGGGAACTATGGCTACACCTTC. Translated: CASSLARNGDLAGNYGYTF.

This clone was seen more than once but under ten times. The chain uses TRBV14 and TRBJ2-7, with 9 nucleotides matching TRBD2. The length of the CDR3 is 16 residues. The V gene end was trimmed by 2 bases and the J gene end by 7 bases; junction bases not matched to a gene: 12. Looked up from germline, CDR1 is SGHDN and CDR2 is FVKESK. In DNA form, the CDR3 reads TGTGCCAGCAGCCAACTCAGCGGGGGGAGTGTTCGAGAGCAGTACTTC. It encodes CASSQLSGGSVREQYF.

This sequence joins TRBV29-1 and TRBJ2-7, with D possibly being TRBD2 (6 bases). CDR1 SQVTM and CDR2 ANQGSEA come from the germline V gene. The length of the CDR3 is 14 residues. V lost 6 bases and J lost 0, with 15 bases in between. CDR3 DNA sequence: TGCAGCGTGAAGGGGACTGCACCCTCCTACGAGCAGTACTTC. It specifies CSVKGTAPSYEQYF.

The rearrangement uses TRBV5-1 and TRBJ2-1; 10 nucleotides agree with TRBD2. CDR1 is SGHRS, CDR2 YFSETQ, per germline. The CDR3 runs 15 residues. V trimming: 4 bases; J trimming: 3 bases; junction bases outside the gene matches: 4. CDR3 DNA: TGCGCCAGCAGCAAGCAGCGGGGGGGCTACAATGAGCAGTTCTTC. Encoded protein: CASSKQRGGYNEQFF.

This clone appeared a single time. This sequence joins TRBV21-1 and TRBJ2-7; the table's D call of TRBD2 was not tested on the DNA. TRBV21-1 is a pseudogene segment. The CDR3 is 16 amino acids. The CDR3 spells CASSKPGAGTSGGKYV. CDR3 nucleotides: TGTGCCAGCAGCAAACCTGGTGCCGGGACTAGCGGGGGAAAGTACGTC.

The chain uses TRBV3-1 (or the pseudogene TRBV3-2) and TRBJ2-2; D gene uncertain. This CDR3 contains 15 residues. The germline V gene encodes CDR1 LGHDT and CDR2 YNNKEL (reference sequence). V lost 4 bases, J lost 6 bases, and 15 bases lay in between. The CDR3: CASSPRASRPGELFF. CDR3 sequence (DNA): TGTGCCAGCAGCCCAAGGGCCTCCCGCCCCGGGGAGCTGTTTTTT.

The rearrangement uses TRBV9 and TRBJ1-5, with D unresolved. The V gene's germline CDR1 is SGDLS and CDR2 YYNGEE. Trimming took 3 bases from V and 11 from J, leaving 18 bases between them. The CDR3 is made up of 14 amino acids. CDR3 sequence (DNA): TGTGCCAGCAGCGGGGGTACCAATGGTCAAGCCCAGCATTTT. Protein product: CASSGGTNGQAQHF. Drawing the rest from reference TRBV9 and TRBJ1-5, the complete variable domain is DSGVTQTPKHLITATGQRVTLRCSPRSGDLSVYWYQQSLDQGLQFLIQYYNGEERAKGNILERFSAQQFPDLHSELNLSSLELGDSALYFCASSGGTNGQAQHFGDGTRLSIL.

V gene TRBV6-2 or TRBV6-3 combines with J gene TRBJ1-5, with 11 bases that match TRBD1. Trimming took 5 bases from V and 12 from J; bases not matched to a gene: 9. The CDR3 runs 14 residues. Germline values: CDR1 MNHEY, CDR2 SVGEGT. CDR3 in amino acids: CASSRDRGKQGQHF. CDR3 coding DNA: TGTGCCAGCAGTCGGGACAGGGGGAAGCAGGGCCAGCATTTT.